This T cell receptor (beta chain) was captured in a study of T cells in Graves' hyperthyroidism and ophthalmopathy. Amplified TCR beta CDR3 regions derived from RNA transcripts. The HTBI primer set served for first-round RT-PCR of the TCR CDR3. TCRdb re-analysed the multiplex PCR reads in MiXCR, keeping a single row per CDR3 protein. The sample holds approximately 330,000 distinct CDR3 sequences, roughly 15% seen once. V shed 4 bases and J shed 2 bases, with 15 bases lying between them. CDR1 and CDR2 from the germline V gene are SNHLY and FYNNEI. The CDR3 contains 17 residues. This clonotype was picked up a small number of times.

The source of this sequence is a woman in her forties with Graves' ophthalmopathy. Specimen: blood. The chain carries TRBV2 and TRBJ2-6, with D perhaps matching TRBD2 (6 bases). CDR3 protein: CASSAGELLAGANVLTF. The DNA for the CDR3 is TGTGCCAGCAGTGCGGGGGAGTTGCTGGCTGGGGCCAACGTCCTGACTTTC.